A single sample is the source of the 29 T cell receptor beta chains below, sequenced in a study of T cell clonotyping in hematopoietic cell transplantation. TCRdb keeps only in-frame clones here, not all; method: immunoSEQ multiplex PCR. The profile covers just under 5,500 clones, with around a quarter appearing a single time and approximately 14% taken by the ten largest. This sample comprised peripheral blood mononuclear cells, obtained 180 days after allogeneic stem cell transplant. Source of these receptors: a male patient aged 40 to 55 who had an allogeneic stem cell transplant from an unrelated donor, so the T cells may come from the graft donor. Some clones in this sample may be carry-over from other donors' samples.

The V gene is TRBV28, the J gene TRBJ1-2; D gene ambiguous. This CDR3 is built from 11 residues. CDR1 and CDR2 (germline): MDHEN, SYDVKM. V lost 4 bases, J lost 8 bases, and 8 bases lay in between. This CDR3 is CASSWGSGYTF. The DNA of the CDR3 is TGTGCCAGCAGTTGGGGAAGCGGCTACACCTTC.

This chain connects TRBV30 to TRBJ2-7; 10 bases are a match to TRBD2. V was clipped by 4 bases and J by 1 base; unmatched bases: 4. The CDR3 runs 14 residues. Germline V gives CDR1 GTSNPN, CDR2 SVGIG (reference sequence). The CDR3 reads CAWTGTSASYEQYF. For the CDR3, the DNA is TGTGCCTGGACCGGGACTAGCGCTTCCTACGAGCAGTACTTC.

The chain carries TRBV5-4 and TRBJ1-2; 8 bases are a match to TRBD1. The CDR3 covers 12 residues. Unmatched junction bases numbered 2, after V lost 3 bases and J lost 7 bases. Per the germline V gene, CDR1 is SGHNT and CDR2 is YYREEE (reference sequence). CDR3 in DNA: TGTGCCAGCAGCTCAGGGGGCTTTGGCTACACCTTC. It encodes CASSSGGFGYTF.

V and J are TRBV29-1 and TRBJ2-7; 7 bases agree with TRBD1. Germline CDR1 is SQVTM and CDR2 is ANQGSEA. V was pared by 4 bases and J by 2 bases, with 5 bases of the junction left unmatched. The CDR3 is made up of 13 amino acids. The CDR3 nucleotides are TGCAGCGTTGCACAGGGGAGCACCTACGAGCAGTACTTC. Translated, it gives CSVAQGSTYEQYF.

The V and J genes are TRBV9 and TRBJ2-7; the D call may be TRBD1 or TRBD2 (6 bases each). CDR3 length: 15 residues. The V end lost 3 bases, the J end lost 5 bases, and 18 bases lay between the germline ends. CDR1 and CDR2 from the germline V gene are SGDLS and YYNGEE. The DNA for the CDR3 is TGTGCCAGCAGCGAAGGTGGGGGGCGCTTGGACGAGCAGTACTTC. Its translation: CASSEGGGRLDEQYF.

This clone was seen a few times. CDR3 region: CASSRTGSETQYF. CDR3 bases: TGCGCCAGCAGCCGGACAGGGAGCGAGACCCAGTACTTC. The chain carries TRBV4-3 and TRBJ2-5; 8 nucleotides line up with TRBD1. The germline CDR1 and CDR2 sequences are LGHNA and YSLEER. V dropped 4 bases and J dropped 5; count of bases not matched to a gene: 3. The CDR3 length is 13 residues.

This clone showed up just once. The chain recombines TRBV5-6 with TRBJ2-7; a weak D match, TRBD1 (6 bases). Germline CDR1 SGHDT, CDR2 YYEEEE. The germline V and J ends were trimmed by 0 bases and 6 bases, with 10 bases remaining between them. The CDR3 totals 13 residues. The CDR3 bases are TGTGCCAGCAGCTTGGGCAGGGGCTGCGAGCAGTACTTC. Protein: CASSLGRGCEQYF.

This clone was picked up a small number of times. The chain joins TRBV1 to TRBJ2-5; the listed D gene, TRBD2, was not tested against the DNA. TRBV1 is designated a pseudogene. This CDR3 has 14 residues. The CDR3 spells CTSKRRGAEETQYF. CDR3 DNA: TGCACCTCGAAACGGCGGGGGGCGGAAGAGACCCAGTACTTC.

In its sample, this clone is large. The CDR3 DNA reads TGTGCCAGCAGCCAAGGGGGGGAGCAGTTCTTC. This sequence encodes CASSQGGEQFF. The rearrangement uses TRBV14 and TRBJ2-1; either TRBD1 or TRBD2 may supply D (5 bases each). This CDR3 comprises 11 residues. V was cut by 1 base and J by 10 bases, with 5 bases left in between. From germline, CDR1 is SGHDN and CDR2 FVKESK.

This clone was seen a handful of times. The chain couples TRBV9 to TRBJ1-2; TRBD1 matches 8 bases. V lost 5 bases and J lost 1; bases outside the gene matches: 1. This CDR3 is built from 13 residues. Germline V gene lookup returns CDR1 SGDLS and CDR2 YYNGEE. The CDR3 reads CASRGTGNYGYTF. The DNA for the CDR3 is TGTGCCAGCAGGGGGACAGGTAACTATGGCTACACCTTC.

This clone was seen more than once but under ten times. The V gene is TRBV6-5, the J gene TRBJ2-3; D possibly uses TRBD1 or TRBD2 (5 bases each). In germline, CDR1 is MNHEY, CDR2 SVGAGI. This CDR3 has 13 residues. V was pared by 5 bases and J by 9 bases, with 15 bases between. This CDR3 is CASSASKGRTQYF. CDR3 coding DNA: TGTGCCAGCAGTGCCTCCAAGGGACGCACGCAGTATTTT.

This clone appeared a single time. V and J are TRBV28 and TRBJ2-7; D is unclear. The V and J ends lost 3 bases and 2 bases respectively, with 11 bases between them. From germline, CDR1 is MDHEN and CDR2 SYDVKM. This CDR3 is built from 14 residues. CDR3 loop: CASSFRRAAYEQYF. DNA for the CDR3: TGTGCCAGCAGTTTTCGTAGGGCGGCCTACGAGCAGTACTTC.

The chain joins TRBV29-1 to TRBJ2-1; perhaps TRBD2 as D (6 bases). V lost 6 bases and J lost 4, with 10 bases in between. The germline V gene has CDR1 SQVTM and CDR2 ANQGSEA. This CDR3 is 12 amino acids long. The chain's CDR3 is CSVVEGYNEQFF. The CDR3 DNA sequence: TGCAGCGTCGTGGAGGGTTACAATGAGCAGTTCTTC.

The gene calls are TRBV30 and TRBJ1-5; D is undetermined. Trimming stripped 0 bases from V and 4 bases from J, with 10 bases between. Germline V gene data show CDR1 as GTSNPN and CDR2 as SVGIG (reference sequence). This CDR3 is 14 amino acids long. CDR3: CAWSVLNSNQPQHF. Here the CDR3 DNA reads TGTGCCTGGAGTGTACTGAACAGTAATCAGCCCCAGCATTTT.

The CDR3 loop reads CASSLSNQPQHF. In nucleotides, the CDR3 is TGTGCCAGTAGTCTTAGCAATCAGCCCCAGCATTTT. The genes are TRBV19 and TRBJ1-5; D not resolved. Germline assignment: CDR1 LNHDA and CDR2 SQIVND (reference sequence). The CDR3 length is 12 residues. Trimming took off 5 bases at V and 0 bases at J, with 2 bases between the two ends.

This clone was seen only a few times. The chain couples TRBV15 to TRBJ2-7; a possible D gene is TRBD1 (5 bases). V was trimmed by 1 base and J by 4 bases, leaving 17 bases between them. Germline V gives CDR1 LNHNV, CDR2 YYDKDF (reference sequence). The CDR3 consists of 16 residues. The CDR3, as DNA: TGTGCCACCAGCAGAGCGGCGGCAGGGAAGGAGTACGAGCAGTACTTC. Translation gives CATSRAAAGKEYEQYF.

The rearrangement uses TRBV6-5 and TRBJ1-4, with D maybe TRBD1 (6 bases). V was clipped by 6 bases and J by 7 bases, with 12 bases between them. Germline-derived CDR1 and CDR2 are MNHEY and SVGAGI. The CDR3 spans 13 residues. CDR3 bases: TGTGCCAGCAGGAGGACAGAATTTGAAAAACTGTTTTTT. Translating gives CASRRTEFEKLFF.

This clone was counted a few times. CDR3 sequence: CASSLTRLSEEAFF. The CDR3 DNA sequence: TGTGCCAGCAGCTTAACGAGGTTGTCAGAAGAAGCTTTCTTT. This chain joins TRBV11-1 and TRBJ1-1; D unresolved. Germline CDR1 reads SGHAT; CDR2 reads FQDESV (reference sequence). This CDR3 region has 14 residues. V dropped 2 bases and J dropped 8 bases, with 15 bases sitting between them.

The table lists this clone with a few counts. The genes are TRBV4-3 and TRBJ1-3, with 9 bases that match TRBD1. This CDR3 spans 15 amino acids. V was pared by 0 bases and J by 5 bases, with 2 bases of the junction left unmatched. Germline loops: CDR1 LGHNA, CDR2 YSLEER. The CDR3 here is CASSQEQGARNTIYF. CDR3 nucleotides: TGCGCCAGCAGCCAAGAACAGGGGGCCCGAAACACCATATATTTT.

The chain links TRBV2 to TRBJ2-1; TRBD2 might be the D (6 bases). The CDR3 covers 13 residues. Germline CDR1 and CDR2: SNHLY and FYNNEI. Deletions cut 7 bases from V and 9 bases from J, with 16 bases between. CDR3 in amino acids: CASTGTALGEQFF. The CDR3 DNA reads TGTGCCAGCACCGGGACTGCGCTCGGTGAGCAGTTCTTC.

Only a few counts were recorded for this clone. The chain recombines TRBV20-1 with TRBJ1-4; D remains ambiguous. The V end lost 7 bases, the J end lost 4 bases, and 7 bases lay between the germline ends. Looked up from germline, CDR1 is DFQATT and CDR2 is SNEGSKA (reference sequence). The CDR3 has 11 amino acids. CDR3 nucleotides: TGCAGTGGACTGCTTAATGAAAAACTGTTTTTT. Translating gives CSGLLNEKLFF.

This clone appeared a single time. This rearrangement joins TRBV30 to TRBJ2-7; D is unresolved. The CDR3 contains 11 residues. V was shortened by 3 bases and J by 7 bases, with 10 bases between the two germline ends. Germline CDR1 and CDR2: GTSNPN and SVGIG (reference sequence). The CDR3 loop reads CAWSAQLEQYF. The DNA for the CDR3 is TGTGCCTGGAGCGCCCAACTTGAGCAGTACTTC.

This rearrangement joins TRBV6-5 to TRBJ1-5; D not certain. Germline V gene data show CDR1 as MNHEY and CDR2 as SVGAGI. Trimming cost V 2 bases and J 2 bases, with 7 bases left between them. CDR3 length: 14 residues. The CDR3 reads CASSYARGNQPQHF. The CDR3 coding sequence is TGTGCCAGCAGTTACGCCCGAGGCAATCAGCCCCAGCATTTT.

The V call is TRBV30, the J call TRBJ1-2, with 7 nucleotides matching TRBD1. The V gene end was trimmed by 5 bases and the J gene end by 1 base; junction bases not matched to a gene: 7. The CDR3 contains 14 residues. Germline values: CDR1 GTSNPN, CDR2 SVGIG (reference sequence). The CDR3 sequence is CAWARQGLNYGYTF. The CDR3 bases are TGTGCCTGGGCCCGACAGGGACTTAACTATGGCTACACCTTC.

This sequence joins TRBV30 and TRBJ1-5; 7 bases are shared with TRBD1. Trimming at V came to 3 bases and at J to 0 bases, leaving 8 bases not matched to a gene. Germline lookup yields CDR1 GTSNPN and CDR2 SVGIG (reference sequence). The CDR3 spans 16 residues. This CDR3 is CAWSSDRSYSNQPQHF. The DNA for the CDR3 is TGTGCCTGGAGCTCGGACAGGTCCTATAGCAATCAGCCCCAGCATTTT.

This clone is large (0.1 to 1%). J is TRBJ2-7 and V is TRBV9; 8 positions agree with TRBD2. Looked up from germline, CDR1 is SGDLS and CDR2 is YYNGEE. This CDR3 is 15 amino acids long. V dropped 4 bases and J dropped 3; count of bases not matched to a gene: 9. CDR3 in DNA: TGTGCCAGCAGCCCCGATAGCGGGACCAGCTACGAGCAGTACTTC. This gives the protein CASSPDSGTSYEQYF.

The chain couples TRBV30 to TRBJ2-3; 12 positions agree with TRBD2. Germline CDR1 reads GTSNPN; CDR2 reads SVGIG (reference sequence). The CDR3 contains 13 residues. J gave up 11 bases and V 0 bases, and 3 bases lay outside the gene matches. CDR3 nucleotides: TGTGCCTGGAGTGTTCTAGCGGGGGGGAGGCAGTATTTT. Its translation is CAWSVLAGGRQYF. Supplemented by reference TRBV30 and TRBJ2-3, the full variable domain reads SQTIHQWPATLVQPVGSPLSLECTVEGTSNPNLYWYRQAAGRGLQLLFYSVGIGQISSEVPQNLSASRPQDRQFILSSKKLLLSDSGFYLCAWSVLAGGRQYFGPGTRLTVL.

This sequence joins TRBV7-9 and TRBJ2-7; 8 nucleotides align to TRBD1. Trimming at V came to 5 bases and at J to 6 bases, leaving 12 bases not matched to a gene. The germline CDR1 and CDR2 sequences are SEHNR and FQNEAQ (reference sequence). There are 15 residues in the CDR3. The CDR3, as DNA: TGTGCCAGCAGCGAAGGACAGGGCCTCTTCACCGAGCAGTACTTC. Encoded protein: CASSEGQGLFTEQYF.

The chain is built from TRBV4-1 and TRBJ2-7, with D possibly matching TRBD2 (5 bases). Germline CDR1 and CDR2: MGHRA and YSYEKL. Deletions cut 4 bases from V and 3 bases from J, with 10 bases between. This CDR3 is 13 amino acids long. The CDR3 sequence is CASSPREDYEQYF. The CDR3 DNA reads TGCGCCAGCAGCCCCCGGGAAGACTACGAGCAGTACTTC.